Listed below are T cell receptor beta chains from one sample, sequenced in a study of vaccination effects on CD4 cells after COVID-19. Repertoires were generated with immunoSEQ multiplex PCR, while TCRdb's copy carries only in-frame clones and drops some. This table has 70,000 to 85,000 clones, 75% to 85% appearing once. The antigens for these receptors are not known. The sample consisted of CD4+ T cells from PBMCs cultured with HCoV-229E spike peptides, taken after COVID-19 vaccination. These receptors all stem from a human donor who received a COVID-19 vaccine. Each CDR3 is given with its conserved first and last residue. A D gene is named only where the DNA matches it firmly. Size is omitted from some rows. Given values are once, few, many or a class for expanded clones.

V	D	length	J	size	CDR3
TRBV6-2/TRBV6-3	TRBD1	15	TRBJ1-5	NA	CASSTGGAGNQPQHF
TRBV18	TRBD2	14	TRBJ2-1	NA	CASSSLAGYNEQFF
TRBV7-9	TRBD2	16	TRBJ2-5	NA	CASSPLIGLVIETQYF
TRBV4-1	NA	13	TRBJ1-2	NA	CASSPQVSDGYTF
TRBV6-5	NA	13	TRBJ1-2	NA	CASSPEGRAGYTF
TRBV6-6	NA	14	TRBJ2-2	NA	CASVSPRDTGELFF
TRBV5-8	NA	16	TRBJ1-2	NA	CASSFNRDTSNYGYTF
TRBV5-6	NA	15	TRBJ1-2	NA	CASSAMTAFGYGYTF
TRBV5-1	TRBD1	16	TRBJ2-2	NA	CASSLSGTGNTGELFF
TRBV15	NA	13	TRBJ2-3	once	CATSRVSTDTQYF
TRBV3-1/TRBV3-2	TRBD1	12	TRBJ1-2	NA	CASSQGDRGQTF
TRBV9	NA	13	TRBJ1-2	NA	CASSSSDGYGYTF
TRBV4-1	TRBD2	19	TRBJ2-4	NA	CASSQVTSGGAGAKNIQYF
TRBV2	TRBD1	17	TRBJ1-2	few	CASHRGTGSKGWGGYTF
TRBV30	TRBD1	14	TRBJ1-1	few	CAWRYPDRGREAFF
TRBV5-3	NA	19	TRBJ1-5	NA	CARSIGLIPSIFCNQPQHF